Here is one TCR beta chain with its context. Libraries were prepared by immunoSEQ multiplex PCR; TCRdb keeps only in-frame clonotypes and omits some of them. Among under 300,000 clones listed, roughly four fifths were seen once. This specimen belongs to a study of blood T cell repertoires in COVID-19. The germline V and J ends were trimmed by 8 bases and 3 bases, with 13 bases remaining between them. CDR1 and CDR2 (germline): ENHRY, SYGVKD. This CDR3 has 13 amino acids. The sequenced sample consisted of peripheral blood. The chain combines TRBV10-3 with TRBJ1-1; D gene uncertain. This clonotype was sampled from a woman in her 50s who had recovered from COVID-19. The CDR3 here is CAIEGGRDTEAFF. In nucleotides, the CDR3 is TGTGCCATCGAGGGCGGCCGCGACACTGAAGCTTTCTTT.